Presented here are 15 T cell receptor beta chains from one specimen sequenced in a study of T cell changes during pregnancy in multiple sclerosis. TCRdb's table, derived via immunoSEQ multiplex PCR, lists solely in-frame clones and lacks some. In the table there are about 98,000 clones, around 92% of which are singletons. The specimen comprised peripheral blood, sampled after pregnancy. The receptor source for this set is a female donor in good health, enrolled as a control in a pregnancy study.

V is TRBV28 and J is TRBJ2-2, with a tentative D call TRBD2 (6 bases). The V end lost 5 bases, the J end lost 7 bases, and 17 bases lay between the germline ends. Germline values: CDR1 MDHEN, CDR2 SYDVKM. This CDR3 contains 15 residues. The CDR3 coding sequence is TGTGCCAGCAGTAATAGCCCGGAGGGGTTCGGGGAGCTGTTTTTT. Translating gives CASSNSPEGFGELFF. The full variable domain, its missing parts supplied by reference TRBV28 and TRBJ2-2, is DVKVTQSSRYLVKRTGEKVFLECVQDMDHENMFWYRQDPGLGLRLIYFSYDVKMKEKGDIPEGYSVSREKKERFSLILESASTNQTSMYLCASSNSPEGFGELFFGEGSRLTVL.

In its sample, this clone was seen once. V and J are TRBV7-2 and TRBJ2-4, with D perhaps TRBD1 (5 bases). The germline V and J ends were trimmed by 5 bases and 7 bases, with 18 bases remaining between them. The CDR3 loop spans 15 amino acids. Germline V gene sequence: CDR1 SGHTA, CDR2 FQGNSA. This CDR3 reads CASSASLGPVNIQYF. CDR3 in DNA: TGTGCCAGCAGCGCTTCACTGGGGCCTGTGAACATTCAGTACTTC.

This rearrangement joins TRBV7-6 to TRBJ2-7; D perhaps matches TRBD2 (6 bases). Between the trimmed V and J ends, which lost 6 bases and 5 bases, there was a span of 17 bases. The germline V gene encodes CDR1 SGHVS and CDR2 FNYEAQ. The CDR3 is 14 residues long. CDR3 loop: CASSRPGEGHEQYF. DNA for the CDR3: TGTGCCAGCAGTCGACCGGGAGAGGGCCACGAGCAGTACTTC.

The rearrangement uses TRBV29-1 and TRBJ1-2, with 7 bases aligning to TRBD1. V lost 2 bases to trimming and J lost 4 bases; unmatched junction nucleotides: 4. This CDR3 spans 13 amino acids. Germline V gene lookup returns CDR1 SQVTM and CDR2 ANQGSEA. The CDR3 spells CSVERDSGYGYTF. The CDR3 DNA reads TGCAGCGTTGAAAGGGACAGTGGCTATGGCTACACCTTC.

This chain connects TRBV19 to TRBJ1-1, with 7 bases fitting TRBD1. The CDR3 runs to 15 residues. CDR1 LNHDA and CDR2 SQIVND come from the germline V gene (reference sequence). After removal of 5 bases from V and 1 base from J, the junction contained 7 bases not matched to a gene. In DNA, the CDR3 is TGTGCCAGTAGTCTCCAGGGGGGTACGAACACTGAAGCTTTCTTT. Its protein product is CASSLQGGTNTEAFF.

This chain joins TRBV11-2 and TRBJ2-1; 11 positions agree with TRBD2. Trimming at V came to 6 bases and at J to 2 bases, leaving 6 bases not matched to a gene. Germline-derived CDR1 and CDR2 are SGHAT and FQNNGV. This CDR3 comprises 16 residues. The CDR3 protein is CASSSLAGDAYNEQFF. The CDR3 nucleotides read TGTGCCAGCAGTTCACTAGCGGGAGACGCCTACAATGAGCAGTTCTTC.

The chain couples TRBV18 to TRBJ2-1; the match to TRBD2 covers 14 bases. The CDR3 loop spans 15 amino acids. Germline V CDR1 and CDR2: KGHSH, LQKENI. Trimming took 6 bases from V and 10 from J; bases not matched to a gene: 8. The CDR3 is CASSHEGLAGAEQFF. For the CDR3, the DNA is TGTGCCAGCTCGCATGAGGGACTAGCGGGGGCCGAGCAGTTCTTC.

V is TRBV25-1 and J is TRBJ1-1; unclear D gene. The germline gives CDR1 MGHDK, CDR2 SYGVNS. The CDR3 covers 13 residues. Trimming cost V 2 bases and J 3 bases, with 7 bases left between them. CDR3 loop: CASSEQEDTEAFF. In DNA, the CDR3 is TGTGCCAGCAGTGAACAGGAGGACACTGAAGCTTTCTTT.

This rearrangement joins TRBV29-1 to TRBJ2-1; the D is unclear. The CDR3 totals 10 residues. Germline CDR1 and CDR2: SQVTM and ANQGSEA. V was shortened by 2 bases and J by 16 bases, with 12 bases between the two germline ends. Here the CDR3 reads CSVEQSEAFF. The CDR3 nucleotides are TGCAGCGTTGAACAAAGCGAGGCCTTCTTC.

This chain connects TRBV29-1 to TRBJ1-1; D uncertain. Germline V gene lookup returns CDR1 SQVTM and CDR2 ANQGSEA. V was shortened by 4 bases and J by 1 base, with 10 bases between the two germline ends. This CDR3 is built from 13 residues. The DNA of the CDR3 is TGCAGCGTTGGGCTCAACCAGAACACTGAAGCTTTCTTT. Translated, it gives CSVGLNQNTEAFF.

The chain has TRBV6-4 and TRBJ2-1, with D maybe TRBD1 (5 bases). Germline V gene lookup returns CDR1 MRHNA and CDR2 SNTAGT. Trimming stripped 3 bases from V and 1 base from J, with 13 bases between. The CDR3 covers 16 residues. The CDR3 here is CASSEGVGYSYNEQFF. The CDR3 bases are TGTGCCAGCAGTGAAGGGGTGGGCTATTCCTACAATGAGCAGTTCTTC.

The table lists this clone with a few counts. V is TRBV9 and J is TRBJ1-1; tentatively, D is TRBD1 (5 bases). Trimming stripped 3 bases from V and 4 bases from J, with 10 bases between. The CDR3 contains 13 residues. Germline V gives CDR1 SGDLS, CDR2 YYNGEE. The CDR3 here is CASSAYGGTEAFF. The CDR3 DNA sequence: TGTGCCAGCAGCGCCTACGGGGGCACTGAAGCTTTCTTT.

The chain uses TRBV28 and TRBJ2-5; weak D call: TRBD1 (5 bases). The V gene lost 7 bases and the J gene lost 1 base, with 10 bases spanning the gap. The CDR3 runs 13 residues. Germline CDR1 and CDR2: MDHEN and SYDVKM. The CDR3 region has the DNA TGTGCCAGCACCGACAGTGCCCAAGAGACCCAGTACTTC. Protein product: CASTDSAQETQYF.

The chain recombines TRBV18 with TRBJ2-1, with D possibly TRBD2 on 6 matching bases. V was shortened by 6 bases and J by 6 bases, with 18 bases between the two germline ends. CDR1 is KGHSH, CDR2 LQKENI, per germline. The CDR3 consists of 15 residues. The CDR3 nucleotides read TGTGCCAGCTCCCTCGGGGCGGGAAATCCCAATGAGCAGTTCTTC. Its protein product is CASSLGAGNPNEQFF.

The rearrangement joins TRBV5-4 to TRBJ1-2, with 10 bases that match TRBD1. V lost 3 bases to trimming and J lost 6 bases; unmatched junction nucleotides: 8. Germline CDR1 is SGHNT and CDR2 is YYREEE (reference sequence). CDR3 length: 15 residues. CDR3 protein: CASSSVGQGGDGYTF. The DNA for the CDR3 is TGTGCCAGCAGCTCGGTAGGACAGGGGGGAGATGGCTACACCTTC.